This T cell receptor beta chain comes out of a study of human T cells and chemical hapten exposure (dated by TCRdb to about 2021). Context from the whole study: For sensitization, 2% DPC in acetone was applied to a roughly 2 cm by roughly 2 cm area of upper inner arm skin. Patients additionally received weekly therapeutic DPC doses to the scalp throughout the approximately 24-week study period. Patch testing was done on the upper back using Finn chambers containing 0.01% DPC, and results were scored after 6 days according to International Contact Dermatitis Research Group standards. Most of the patients in the cohort were female, and the cohort covered alopecia areata with under or over 50% scalp involvement, alopecia totalis and alopecia universalis. Libraries were pooled for sequencing, and variation in per-sample TCR yields was attributed mainly to small differences in library volumes within the pool. The study tracked peripheral blood TCR repertoire changes in vivo during primary and secondary sensitization to the hapten diphenylcyclopropenone (DPC) in alopecia patients. Blood samples were taken from patients before sensitization (week 0) and at 2, 6 and about 24 weeks after DPC sensitization. Blood for TCR sequencing was provided by twenty-nine alopecia patients at one to four time points (pre-sensitization, 2, 6 and 24 weeks). Both TCR alpha and TCR beta chains were sequenced from each blood RNA sample. The study at large found these results: Compared with pre-sensitization or healthy control sets, expanded TCRs formed significantly more large CDR3 similarity clusters, which is consistent with antigen-driven responses. Because every patient had alopecia, a presumed autoimmune disease, the patients' immune response might differ from that of healthy individuals. No change with DPC sensitization was found in the number of TCRs above 1 in 1000 frequency, and no evidence of global repertoire structure alterations was found. Patch test score correlated positively with the number of PT1 expanded TCRs, reaching significance at thresholds 8, 16 and 32 but not at 4. After repeated subsampling, the strength of the expansion versus patch-test correlation and the threshold at which it became significant changed.

This clonotype appeared many times. What antigen it recognizes has not been identified. Base qualities are not at hand, and no much larger clone is one base apart. Receptor libraries were prepared by RACE. The instrument given in TCRdb is NextSeq 500. During library preparation, unique molecular identifiers were attached to individual cDNA molecules so that TCRs could be counted in a quantitative, reproducible way. The authors' pipeline ran thus. A median of around 100,000 TCRs per sample was observed, with a range of roughly 23,224 to 700,000. The Decombinator software suite was used to annotate V, J and CDR3 in the TCR reads. Every sample was subsampled to the same number of TCRs (28,000) for the PS versus PT1 abundance plots. TCRs were defined as expanded if absent before sensitization and observed at least eight times at the 2-week time point. The public reads were quality trimmed at Q25 with fastp and then assembled into clones with MiXCR by TCRdb, keeping productive beta chains. Records with the same CDR3 protein are collapsed into one entry carrying the most frequent genes and DNA. These V and J calls originate from TCRdb's pipeline instead of the authors' own analysis. In all, the sample holds fewer than 50,000 distinct CDR3 sequences, and 8% to 9.5% of those were seen once. Clones ranked in the top ten supply approximately 26% of the sample.

Relative to germline, V is 2 bases shorter and J is 3 bases shorter, with 8 bases between their ends. The CDR3 measures 14 amino acids from cysteine to phenylalanine. Of the read, only the CDR3 DNA is kept; its 42 bases are in frame from base 1. CDR1 SNHLY and CDR2 FYNNEI are derived from the germline V gene. The time point label on this specimen signifies: patch test 3, about 24 weeks after DPC sensitization. The treatment or condition label here, explained by the study, means: therapeutic diphenylcyclopropenone sensitization with weekly scalp DPC. Total RNA was extracted from unfractionated whole blood that had been collected in Tempus Blood RNA tubes. Blood at each patch-test visit was drawn before the patch test was applied. Patients were eligible if aged 18 to 70, diagnosed with alopecia and judged suitable for DPC therapy, and pregnant patients were excluded.

The source of this sequence is a man aged 50 or older with alopecia areata. Some clones in this sample may be carry-over from other donors' samples. The sequence is built from TRBV2 and TRBJ2-4, with the D gene not confidently named. The starting material was whole blood, obtained in connection with sensitization to the hapten diphenylcyclopropenone (DPC). The sequence in DNA is TGTGCCAGCAGTGAAACAGTGCTCAAAAACATTCAGTACTTC. Its protein product is CASSETVLKNIQYF.